This TCR beta chain emerged from a study of PD-1 blockade in classical Hodgkin lymphoma. Overall study context: Administration of nivolumab to patients was at 3 mg/kg intravenously every 2 weeks.

Time point described: cycle 4 day 1 (C4D1), after 6 weeks of nivolumab. Each patient's relapse followed autologous stem cell transplantation, and brentuximab vedotin exposure varied. The investigators isolated CD8+ T cells from thawed PBMCs using magnetic negative selection. The CDR3 spans 16 residues. CDR1 is SGHNT, CDR2 YYREEE, per germline (reference sequence). Trimming cost V 5 bases and J 4 bases, with 19 bases left between them. Clones were read by immunoSEQ multiplex PCR, and TCRdb kept only the in-frame ones, dropping some. The sample lists approximately 19,000 clones; about nine tenths were seen once. Comments on this clone: No antigen is known for it.

General study points: Underlying causes for the observed repertoire differences were not defined, possibly disease activity or prior therapy. Diminished baseline TCR diversity has been reported in newly diagnosed patients relative to healthy donors.

This chain uses TRBV5-4 with TRBJ2-1, with a possible D match to TRBD2 (6 bases). Here the sequenced sample was CD8+ T cells from blood, taken before the fourth cycle of nivolumab. This receptor was obtained from a human donor with classical Hodgkin lymphoma. In DNA form, the CDR3 reads TGTGCCAGCAGACCCACTCGGGAGTCGGGATACAATGAGCAGTTCTTC. It translates to CASRPTRESGYNEQFF.